This T cell receptor (beta chain) was captured by sequencing in a study of blood T cell repertoires in COVID-19. On the study more broadly: Sites in the United States, Italy and Spain provided acute and convalescent COVID-19 samples. PBMCs, B-cell-depleted T cells, or T cells were the source of the cDNA or gDNA that made up the material.

The CDR3 spans 14 residues. CDR1 LGHNT and CDR2 FRNRAP come from the germline V gene. The ends were cut back, 0 bases at V and 3 bases at J, with 8 bases in the middle. Assay used: immunoSEQ multiplex PCR; TCRdb lists only in-frame clones, some missing. In the table there are tens of thousands of clones, 75% to 80% of which are singletons. The sequenced sample consisted of peripheral blood. The chain is built from TRBV12-5 and TRBJ1-1; D not certain. The origin of this receptor is a human donor in a cohort sampled during active COVID-19. CDR3 sequence (DNA): TGTGCTAGTGGTTTGGTACTTGAGGACACTGAAGCTTTCTTT. Its translation: CASGLVLEDTEAFF.